The TCR beta chain under discussion was sequenced for a study of a mutant IDH1 vaccine in newly diagnosed glioma (dated by TCRdb to the early 2020s). Some background on the complete study: Of the 25 to 35 treated patients, about 62% were male and roughly 40% were female, and a mean age of roughly 41 years was recorded. Longitudinal TCRB deep sequencing was done for 20 to 25 treated patients, wherever samples were available for exploratory analyses. Before enrollment, most patients had been given radiochemotherapy with temozolomide as standard therapy, while the rest had received either radiotherapy alone or temozolomide alone. Peripheral blood was collected at six visits: V03 (baseline), V05, V07, V10, V12 and V13. What the study reported, not specific to this receptor: No apparent relationship was observed between pseudoprogression and alterations in the top peripheral T cell clonotypes detected by TCRB sequencing. Immune responses induced by the vaccine were seen in over 90% of patients across multiple MHC alleles. PBMC samples for TCRB deep sequencing were selected based on availability. According to the authors, sample limitations meant that analyses of patient blood samples could not be reproduced.

The meaning of the sample's time point label: baseline, week 1 (first vaccination visit). In light of the paper, this sample's treatment or condition label describes: pre-vaccination baseline after standard-of-care therapy. Newly diagnosed WHO grade 3 or 4 IDH1-mutant astrocytomas showing loss of nuclear ATRX were present in the donors. The samples were drawn from NOA16, a multicentre, single-arm, open-label phase I trial in Germany that tested a mutant IDH1 peptide vaccine in humans for the first time. Blood drawn at visit V03 was used as the baseline sample for immunogenicity testing. Genomic DNA for TCRB sequencing was extracted from EDTA blood using the DNeasy Blood and Tissue Kit. In the case of this clone: This clone's antigen is unknown. Base qualities are not at hand, and no much larger clone is one base apart.

To prepare the library, the immunoSEQ multiplex PCR assay was applied. The hsTCRB Kit was used according to the manufacturer's protocol to amplify rearranged TCR beta chain sequences. TCRB libraries were sequenced on an Illumina MiSeq. The authors processed their data as follows. The proprietary platform of the kit vendor was used for demultiplexing, trimming and gene mapping. TCRdb provides this immuneACCESS table in a form limited to in-frame rearrangements. Some clones are lacking; in checked studies, under half of them reflect an unresolved V gene, and why the rest are absent is not known. That table supplies the V and J calls and clone size; D and trimming were determined from the DNA. This sample has around 99,000 clones in its table, and 80% of those were observed once. The top ten clones comprise 7.5% of the sample. The CDR3 runs 17 residues from the cysteine to the phenylalanine. The entry retains the CDR3 DNA only, 51 bases that are in frame from base 1. Trimming takes 3 bases off V and 5 bases off J; junction bases not matched to a gene: 13. The germline V gene specifies SGHAT as CDR1 and FQNNGV as CDR2.

The chain links TRBV11-2 with TRBJ2-3; TRBD1 lines up with 8 middle nucleotides. The TCR sequence derives from a man in his forties or fifties with glioma. The sequenced sample was PBMCs, obtained from a glioma patient treated with radiotherapy, temozolomide or both. The CDR3 sequence is CASSFTPGTGPGDTQYF. The sequence in DNA is TGTGCCAGCAGCTTCACGCCGGGGACAGGTCCAGGAGATACGCAGTATTTT.